This T cell receptor (beta chain) was recorded in a study of monozygotic twins with cystic fibrosis. In the study overall: Library input was around 3.2 micrograms of fragmented DNA, with approximately 16 PCR cycles. Whole-study results and caveats: Median Simpson clonality of approximately 0.0091 suggested naive T cells predominated.

Assay used: immunoSEQ multiplex PCR; TCRdb lists only in-frame clones, some missing. The top ten clones hold roughly 0.3% of a sample with tens of thousands of clones, 85% to 95% of them seen once. The V gene's germline CDR1 is SSHAT and CDR2 FNYEAQ (reference sequence). This CDR3 contains 15 residues. As to this clone: Its target is not known. The germline gene is not matched at one end of the junction; a read error may be the cause.

The chain joins TRBV7-7 to TRBJ2-3; D call uncertain. The TCR originated in a girl aged 2 to 10 with cystic fibrosis. The material sequenced was blood. The chain's CDR3 is CASSLLTGSTDTQYF. CDR3 DNA sequence: TGTGCTAGCAGCTTACTCACGGGTAGCACAGATACGCAGTATTTT.